The rows below give T cell receptor beta chains drawn from one sample of a study of regulatory T cells in long-lasting Graves disease. TCRdb itself ran the multiplex PCR reads through MiXCR, one entry per CDR3 protein. The sample has about 400,000 distinct CDR3 sequences, 15% to 18% seen once. The sample in question was peripheral blood mononuclear cells (PBMCs), obtained at new diagnosis, from a patient treated with antithyroid drugs. These receptors originate from a female donor with Graves disease. Each CDR3 is given with its conserved first and last residue. The D gene is left open where the match is weak. Only part of the rows carry a size: once, few, many, or a class if the clone is expanded.

J gene: TRBJ1-2; D gene: -; clone size: few; V gene: TRBV27; CDR3 DNA: TGTGCCAGCAGTTTCAGCGGAGAAGAGGGCTACACCTTC; CDR3 protein: CASSFSGEEGYTF
J gene: TRBJ2-1; D gene: -; clone size: -; V gene: TRBV12-3/TRBV12-4; CDR3 DNA: TGTGCCAGCAGTGGCAGCCGAACGGCCAATGAGCAGTTCTTC; CDR3 protein: CASSGSRTANEQFF
J gene: TRBJ2-5; D gene: -; clone size: many; V gene: TRBV7-9; CDR3 DNA: TGTGCCAGCAGCCCTTCAGGCCAGCCAGAGCGGACCCAGTACTTC; CDR3 protein: CASSPSGQPERTQYF
J gene: TRBJ2-5; D gene: TRBD1; clone size: many; V gene: TRBV6-1; CDR3 DNA: TGTGCCAGCACCGAGACCGGACAGGATGAACAAGAGACCCAGTACTTC; CDR3 protein: CASTETGQDEQETQYF
J gene: TRBJ1-2; D gene: -; clone size: -; V gene: TRBV6-1; CDR3 DNA: TGTGCCAGCAGTGAAGTTGCAGGGAGTCCCGGCTACACCTTC; CDR3 protein: CASSEVAGSPGYTF
J gene: TRBJ2-3; D gene: -; clone size: -; V gene: TRBV7-2; CDR3 DNA: TGTGCCAGCAGCTTAATAGCAGCCTTCATTAATACGCAGTATTTT; CDR3 protein: CASSLIAAFINTQYF
J gene: TRBJ2-1; D gene: TRBD2; clone size: many; V gene: TRBV6-1; CDR3 DNA: TGTGCCAGCAGTGAAAGGGGAGCACGACTAGCGGAGCAGTTCTTC; CDR3 protein: CASSERGARLAEQFF
J gene: TRBJ2-3; D gene: TRBD2; clone size: -; V gene: TRBV28; CDR3 DNA: TGTGCCAGCAGTGGAACTAGCGGGAGAGGAGATACGCAGTATTTT; CDR3 protein: CASSGTSGRGDTQYF
J gene: TRBJ2-5; D gene: -; clone size: many; V gene: TRBV20-1; CDR3 DNA: TGCAGCGCCAGCCCTTATACAAGGGGACAAGAGACCCAGTACTTC; CDR3 protein: CSASPYTRGQETQYF
J gene: TRBJ2-1; D gene: TRBD1; clone size: -; V gene: TRBV9; CDR3 DNA: TGTGCCAGCAGCGTCCGGGACAGGGGCGCCAATGAGCAGTTCTTC; CDR3 protein: CASSVRDRGANEQFF
J gene: TRBJ1-1; D gene: -; clone size: -; V gene: TRBV9; CDR3 DNA: TGTGCCAGCAGCGTAGAAGCTTTCTTT; CDR3 protein: CASSVEAFF
J gene: TRBJ2-7; D gene: -; clone size: many; V gene: TRBV12-3/TRBV12-4; CDR3 DNA: TGTGCCAGCAGTTTTTTCGAAGGGGCCGAGCAGTACTTC; CDR3 protein: CASSFFEGAEQYF
J gene: TRBJ2-1; D gene: -; clone size: -; V gene: TRBV29-1; CDR3 DNA: TGCAGCGTTGAAGGATTCGCGGACGAGCAGTTCTTC; CDR3 protein: CSVEGFADEQFF
J gene: TRBJ2-1; D gene: TRBD2; clone size: many; V gene: TRBV7-9; CDR3 DNA: TGTGCCAGCAGCCCCGCTAGCGGGAGGACGTACAATGAGCAGTTCTTC; CDR3 protein: CASSPASGRTYNEQFF
J gene: TRBJ2-2; D gene: -; clone size: many; V gene: TRBV24-1; CDR3 DNA: TGTGCCACCAGTGATCCGACAGGAGGTACCGGGGAGCTGTTTTTT; CDR3 protein: CATSDPTGGTGELFF
J gene: TRBJ1-1; D gene: -; clone size: many; V gene: TRBV12-3/TRBV12-4; CDR3 DNA: TGTGCCAGCACCCTGGCGGGTGGGATGAACACTGAAGCTTTCTTT; CDR3 protein: CASTLAGGMNTEAFF
J gene: TRBJ1-4; D gene: -; clone size: -; V gene: TRBV4-2; CDR3 DNA: TGTGCCAGCAGCCAAGATAAGGGACGATATGAAAAACTGTTTTTT; CDR3 protein: CASSQDKGRYEKLFF
J gene: TRBJ1-6; D gene: -; clone size: many; V gene: TRBV12-3/TRBV12-4; CDR3 DNA: TGTGCCAGCAGTTTATTGGTACCGAGCTCCTATAATTCACCCCTCCACTTT; CDR3 protein: CASSLLVPSSYNSPLHF
J gene: TRBJ2-7; D gene: TRBD2; clone size: many; V gene: TRBV6-1; CDR3 DNA: TGTGCCAGCAGTCAACTAGGACTAGCGGGATACGAGCAGTACTTC; CDR3 protein: CASSQLGLAGYEQYF
J gene: TRBJ1-3; D gene: TRBD1; clone size: many; V gene: TRBV12-5; CDR3 DNA: TGTGCTAGTGGTTTGGTGACAGGGGTTGGAAACACCATATATTTT; CDR3 protein: CASGLVTGVGNTIYF
J gene: TRBJ2-5; D gene: -; clone size: few; V gene: TRBV6-1; CDR3 DNA: TGTGCCAGCAGTACCCCTCAGGGCAGAGAGACCCAGTACTTC; CDR3 protein: CASSTPQGRETQYF
J gene: TRBJ2-1; D gene: TRBD1; clone size: many; V gene: TRBV2; CDR3 DNA: TGTGCCAGCGGCGGAACCCCAACAGGGGATCAGCAGTTCTTC; CDR3 protein: CASGGTPTGDQQFF
J gene: TRBJ1-2; D gene: TRBD1; clone size: many; V gene: TRBV20-1; CDR3 DNA: TGCAGTGCCCAGGGGGACTATGGCTACACCTTC; CDR3 protein: CSAQGDYGYTF
J gene: TRBJ1-3; D gene: TRBD1; clone size: many; V gene: TRBV28; CDR3 DNA: TGTGCCAGCAGTTCTCCTATGAGGGGGCTAGACACCATATATTTT; CDR3 protein: CASSSPMRGLDTIYF
J gene: TRBJ2-3; D gene: -; clone size: few; V gene: TRBV29-1; CDR3 DNA: TGCAGCGTTGGGTCTGGGTATACTGATACGCAGTATTTT; CDR3 protein: CSVGSGYTDTQYF
J gene: TRBJ2-2; D gene: -; clone size: many; V gene: TRBV2; CDR3 DNA: TGTGCCAGCAGTGAAGCACCACCGGGACCCCCGGGGGCCGGGGAGCTGTTTTTT; CDR3 protein: CASSEAPPGPPGAGELFF
J gene: TRBJ1-1; D gene: TRBD1; clone size: few; V gene: TRBV3-1; CDR3 DNA: TGTGCCAGCAGCCAAGGCTGGTCAGGGGGCGCTTCCACTGAAGCTTTCTTT; CDR3 protein: CASSQGWSGGASTEAFF
J gene: TRBJ1-2; D gene: -; clone size: -; V gene: TRBV27; CDR3 DNA: TGTGCCAGCGGGGCCCCGAGCCCCTATGGCTACACCTTC; CDR3 protein: CASGAPSPYGYTF
J gene: TRBJ1-1; D gene: TRBD1; clone size: many; V gene: TRBV7-6; CDR3 DNA: TGTGCCAGCAGCTTTGGGACAGGGGCAGGCACTGAAGCTTTCTTT; CDR3 protein: CASSFGTGAGTEAFF
J gene: TRBJ2-3; D gene: -; clone size: many; V gene: TRBV20-1; CDR3 DNA: TGCAGTGCTAGAGAGGCGTACAGCACAGATACGCAGTATTTT; CDR3 protein: CSAREAYSTDTQYF
J gene: TRBJ1-1; D gene: -; clone size: many; V gene: TRBV7-8; CDR3 DNA: TGTGCCAGCAGCTTAAATCGGGCGAGTGGGCCTGAAGCTTTCTTT; CDR3 protein: CASSLNRASGPEAFF
J gene: TRBJ2-7; D gene: TRBD2; clone size: many; V gene: TRBV5-1; CDR3 DNA: TGCGCCAGCAGCTTGGGAAGCGGGGGACTAGCGGACCGTGGCGAGCAGTACTTC; CDR3 protein: CASSLGSGGLADRGEQYF
J gene: TRBJ1-1; D gene: TRBD1; clone size: many; V gene: TRBV9; CDR3 DNA: TGTGCCAGCAGCGTAGGGACAGGACCGAACACTGAAGCTTTCTTT; CDR3 protein: CASSVGTGPNTEAFF
J gene: TRBJ1-2; D gene: -; clone size: -; V gene: TRBV7-2; CDR3 DNA: TGTGCCAGCAGCTTAGTAGGTGATCCGTTAGCTAACTATGGCTACACCTTC; CDR3 protein: CASSLVGDPLANYGYTF
J gene: TRBJ1-2; D gene: TRBD1; clone size: many; V gene: TRBV19; CDR3 DNA: TGTGCCAGTAGTAAGCGGACAGGCGGCTACACCTTC; CDR3 protein: CASSKRTGGYTF
J gene: TRBJ2-5; D gene: TRBD1; clone size: -; V gene: TRBV5-8; CDR3 DNA: TGTGCCAGCAGCCCCGGGGACAGGGAGCGGGAGACCCAGTACTTC; CDR3 protein: CASSPGDRERETQYF
J gene: TRBJ2-7; D gene: TRBD2; clone size: many; V gene: TRBV2; CDR3 DNA: TGTGCCAGCTGGACTAGTTACGAGCAGTACTTC; CDR3 protein: CASWTSYEQYF
J gene: TRBJ1-2; D gene: TRBD1; clone size: -; V gene: TRBV20-1; CDR3 DNA: TGCAGTGGAGGGGACAGGGCTGTTGGCTACACCTTC; CDR3 protein: CSGGDRAVGYTF
J gene: TRBJ1-1; D gene: -; clone size: few; V gene: TRBV4-1; CDR3 DNA: TGCGCCAGCAGCCAAGGGGACCGGGGAGCTTTCTTT; CDR3 protein: CASSQGDRGAFF
J gene: TRBJ1-6; D gene: -; clone size: few; V gene: TRBV19; CDR3 DNA: TGTGCCAGTAGTACAGGAGTAAGGTCACCCCTCCACTTT; CDR3 protein: CASSTGVRSPLHF
J gene: TRBJ2-1; D gene: TRBD2; clone size: many; V gene: TRBV6-2/TRBV6-3; CDR3 DNA: TGTGCCAGCAGCCCCGCCGGGACTAGAGGGTACAATGAGCAGTTCTTC; CDR3 protein: CASSPAGTRGYNEQFF
J gene: TRBJ2-2; D gene: TRBD2; clone size: few; V gene: TRBV7-8; CDR3 DNA: TGTGCCAGCAGCTTAGAGGGACTAGCCTACACCGGGGAGCTGTTTTTT; CDR3 protein: CASSLEGLAYTGELFF
J gene: TRBJ2-1; D gene: TRBD2; clone size: many; V gene: TRBV7-3; CDR3 DNA: TGTGCCAGCAGCCAAGACCCTAGCGGGAGTGGAACCTACAATGAGCAGTTCTTC; CDR3 protein: CASSQDPSGSGTYNEQFF
J gene: TRBJ1-5; D gene: -; clone size: few; V gene: TRBV7-8; CDR3 DNA: TGTGCCAGCAGCTTTGCGGAGGGTATGCAGCCCCAGCATTTT; CDR3 protein: CASSFAEGMQPQHF
J gene: TRBJ1-1; D gene: -; clone size: -; V gene: TRBV4-1; CDR3 DNA: TGCGCCAGCAGCCAAGGGTATCTTAACATGAGCACTGAAGCTTTCTTT; CDR3 protein: CASSQGYLNMSTEAFF
J gene: TRBJ1-3; D gene: -; clone size: many; V gene: TRBV12-5; CDR3 DNA: TGTGCTAGTGGTTTTTGGGGAGGAAACACCATATATTTT; CDR3 protein: CASGFWGGNTIYF
J gene: TRBJ2-5; D gene: -; clone size: many; V gene: TRBV20-1; CDR3 DNA: TGCAGTGCTAGTGATTTTCGGGGGCTACCTCAAGAGACCCAGTACTTC; CDR3 protein: CSASDFRGLPQETQYF
J gene: TRBJ1-1; D gene: -; clone size: many; V gene: TRBV11-2; CDR3 DNA: TGTGCCAGCAGCTTAGATCTTGCCCCGCTGGACACTGAAGCTTTCTTT; CDR3 protein: CASSLDLAPLDTEAFF
J gene: TRBJ2-3; D gene: TRBD2; clone size: many; V gene: TRBV12-3/TRBV12-4; CDR3 DNA: TGTGCCAGCTCGTCATGGGGTGGTGTAGGACTAGCGTTTTCCGGCAGCACAGATACGCAGTATTTT; CDR3 protein: CASSSWGGVGLAFSGSTDTQYF
J gene: TRBJ1-4; D gene: -; clone size: many; V gene: TRBV6-1; CDR3 DNA: TGTGCCAGCAGGGCCGGGACCTCCACCAGGGCAACTAATGAAAAACTGTTTTTT; CDR3 protein: CASRAGTSTRATNEKLFF
J gene: TRBJ2-3; D gene: -; clone size: many; V gene: TRBV10-3; CDR3 DNA: TGTGCCACTCGGTCTACAGGAGGGGACACAGATACGCAGTATTTT; CDR3 protein: CATRSTGGDTDTQYF
J gene: TRBJ1-2; D gene: -; clone size: few; V gene: TRBV4-1; CDR3 DNA: TGCGCCAGCAGCCCCCCCGCCGACTATGGCTACACCTTC; CDR3 protein: CASSPPADYGYTF
J gene: TRBJ2-3; D gene: -; clone size: -; V gene: TRBV19; CDR3 DNA: TGTGCCAGTCTGCCCCCTAGCACAGATACGCAGTATTTT; CDR3 protein: CASLPPSTDTQYF
J gene: TRBJ2-7; D gene: -; clone size: many; V gene: TRBV18; CDR3 DNA: TGTGCCAGCTCACCAGATGGCAACTTGGAGCAGTACTTC; CDR3 protein: CASSPDGNLEQYF
J gene: TRBJ2-1; D gene: -; clone size: -; V gene: TRBV3-2; CDR3 DNA: TGTGCCAGCAGCCAAGATTCTAATCCAACGGAACTCCGCTCCTACAATGAGCAGTTCTTC; CDR3 protein: CASSQDSNPTELRSYNEQFF